What follows describes a single T cell receptor (beta chain). Its target is unknown. This sample stems from a study of OX40 agonist ivuxolimab in advanced cancers. TCRdb's table, derived via immunoSEQ multiplex PCR, lists solely in-frame clones and lacks some. The table includes more than 55,000 clones, 88% detected once. This CDR3 is built from 15 residues. In germline, CDR1 is MDHEN, CDR2 SYDVKM. The V end lost 4 bases, the J end lost 2 bases, and 11 bases lay between the germline ends. Study-level findings and limits: The CD4+ and CD8+ T cells in the blood had expanded clonally by week 6 at 0.1 to 3.0 mg/kg. CD8+ T cells averaged more expanded clones than CD4+. Several nonresponders also turned out to have low normalized T-cell clonal expansion. The authors did not determine the antigen specificity of the expanded peripheral T cells.

This receptor was obtained from an adult with an advanced solid tumor such as melanoma, head and neck, liver or kidney cancer. V usage is TRBV28 and J usage is TRBJ2-2, with unresolved D. Source: CD4+ or CD8+ T cells sorted from blood, taken in a trial of the OX40 agonist ivuxolimab. DNA of the CDR3: TGTGCCAGCAGTTCGGCGACCGACAACACCGGGGAGCTGTTTTTT. Translation: CASSSATDNTGELFF. Variable domain in full (rest from reference TRBV28 and TRBJ2-2): DVKVTQSSRYLVKRTGEKVFLECVQDMDHENMFWYRQDPGLGLRLIYFSYDVKMKEKGDIPEGYSVSREKKERFSLILESASTNQTSMYLCASSSATDNTGELFFGEGSRLTVL.